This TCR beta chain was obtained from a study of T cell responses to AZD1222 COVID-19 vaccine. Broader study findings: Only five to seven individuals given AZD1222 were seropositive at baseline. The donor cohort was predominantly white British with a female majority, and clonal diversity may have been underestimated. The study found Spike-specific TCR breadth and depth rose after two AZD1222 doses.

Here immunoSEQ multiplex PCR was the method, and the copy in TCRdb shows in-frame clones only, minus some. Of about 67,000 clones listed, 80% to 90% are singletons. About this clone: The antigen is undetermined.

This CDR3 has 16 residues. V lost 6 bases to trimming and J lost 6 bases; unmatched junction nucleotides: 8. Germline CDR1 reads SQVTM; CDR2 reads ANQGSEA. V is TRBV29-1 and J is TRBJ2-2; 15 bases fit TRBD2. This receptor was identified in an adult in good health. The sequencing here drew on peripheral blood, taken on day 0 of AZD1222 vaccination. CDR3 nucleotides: TGCAGCGTGTGGACTAGCGGGAGGGCCAGTCCCGGGGAGCTGTTTTTT. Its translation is CSVWTSGRASPGELFF.